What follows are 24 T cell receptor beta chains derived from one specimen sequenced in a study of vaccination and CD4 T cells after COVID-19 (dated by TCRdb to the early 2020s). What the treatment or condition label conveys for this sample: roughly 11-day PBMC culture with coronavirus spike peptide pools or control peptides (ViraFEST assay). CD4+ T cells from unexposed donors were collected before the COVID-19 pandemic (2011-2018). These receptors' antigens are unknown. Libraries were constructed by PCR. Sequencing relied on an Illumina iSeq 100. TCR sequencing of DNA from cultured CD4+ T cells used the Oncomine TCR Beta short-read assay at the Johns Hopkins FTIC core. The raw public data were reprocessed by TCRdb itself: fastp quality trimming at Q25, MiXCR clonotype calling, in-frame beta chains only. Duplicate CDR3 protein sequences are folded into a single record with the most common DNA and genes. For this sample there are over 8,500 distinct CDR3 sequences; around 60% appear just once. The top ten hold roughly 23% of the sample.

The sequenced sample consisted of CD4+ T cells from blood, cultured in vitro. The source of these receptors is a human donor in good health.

The CDR3 reads CASSEDRGLGYTF. CDR3 DNA: TGTGCCAGCAGTGAGGACAGGGGGCTCGGCTACACCTTC. The chain carries TRBV6-1 and TRBJ1-2, with TRBD1 matching over 11 bases. The J segment lost 8 bases and the V segment lost 3 bases, leaving 2 bases of the junction unmatched. Germline values: CDR1 MNHNS, CDR2 SASEGT. This CDR3 comprises 13 residues.

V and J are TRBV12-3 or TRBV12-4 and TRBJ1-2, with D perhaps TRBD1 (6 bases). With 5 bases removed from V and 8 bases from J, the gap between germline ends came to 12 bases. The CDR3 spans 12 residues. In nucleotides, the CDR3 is TGTGCCAGCAGTAGGGGGACTCACGGCTACACCTTC. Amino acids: CASSRGTHGYTF.

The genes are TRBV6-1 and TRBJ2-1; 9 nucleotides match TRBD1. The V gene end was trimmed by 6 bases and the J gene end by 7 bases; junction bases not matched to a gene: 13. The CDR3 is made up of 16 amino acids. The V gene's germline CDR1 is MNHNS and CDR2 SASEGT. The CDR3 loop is CASRRTGTGNLNEQFF. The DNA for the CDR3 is TGTGCCAGCAGGAGGACCGGGACAGGGAATTTGAATGAGCAGTTCTTC.

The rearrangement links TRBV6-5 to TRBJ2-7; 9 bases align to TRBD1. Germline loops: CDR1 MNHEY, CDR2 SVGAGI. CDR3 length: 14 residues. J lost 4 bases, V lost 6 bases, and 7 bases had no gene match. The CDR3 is CASRYGTGLYEQYF. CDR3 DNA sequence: TGTGCCAGCAGATACGGGACAGGGCTTTACGAGCAGTACTTC.

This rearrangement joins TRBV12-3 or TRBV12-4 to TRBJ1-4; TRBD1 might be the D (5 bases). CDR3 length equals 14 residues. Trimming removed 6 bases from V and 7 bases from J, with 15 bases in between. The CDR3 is CASRSQGLAEKLFF. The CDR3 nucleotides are TGTGCCAGCAGATCTCAGGGTCTGGCTGAAAAACTGTTTTTT.

This CDR3 is CATSRDLLAGQHNQPQHF. Here the CDR3 DNA reads TGTGCCACCAGCAGAGATCTACTCGCAGGACAGCACAATCAGCCCCAGCATTTT. The rearrangement uses TRBV15 and TRBJ1-5, with D possibly TRBD1 on 6 matching bases. The ends were cut back, 0 bases at V and 3 bases at J, with 18 bases in the middle. Germline V CDR1 and CDR2: LNHNV, YYDKDF (reference sequence). CDR3 length: 18 residues.

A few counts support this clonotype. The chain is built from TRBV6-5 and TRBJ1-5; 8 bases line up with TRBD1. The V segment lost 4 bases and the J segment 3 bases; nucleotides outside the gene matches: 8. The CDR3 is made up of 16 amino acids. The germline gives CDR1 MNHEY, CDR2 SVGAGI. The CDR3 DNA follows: TGTGCCAGCAGTTCAAGACGGACAGGGTTCAATCAGCCCCAGCATTTT. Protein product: CASSSRRTGFNQPQHF.

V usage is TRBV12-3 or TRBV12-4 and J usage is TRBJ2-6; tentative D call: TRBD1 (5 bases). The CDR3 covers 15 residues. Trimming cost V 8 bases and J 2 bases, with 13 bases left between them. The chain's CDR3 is CASSPPGPGANVLTF. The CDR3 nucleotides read TGTGCCAGCTCTCCACCAGGGCCTGGGGCCAACGTCCTGACTTTC.

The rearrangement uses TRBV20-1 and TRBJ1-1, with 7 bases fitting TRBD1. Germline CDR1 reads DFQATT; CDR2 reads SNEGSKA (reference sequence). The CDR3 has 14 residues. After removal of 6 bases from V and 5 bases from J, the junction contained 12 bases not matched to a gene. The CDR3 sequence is CSAQRQGPDTEAFF. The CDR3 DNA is TGCAGTGCGCAAAGACAGGGACCGGATACTGAAGCTTTCTTT.

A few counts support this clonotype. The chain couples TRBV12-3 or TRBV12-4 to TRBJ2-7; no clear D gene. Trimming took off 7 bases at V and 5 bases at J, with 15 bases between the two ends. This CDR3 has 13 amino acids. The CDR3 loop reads CASTLDLDNEQYF. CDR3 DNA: TGTGCCAGCACCCTAGACTTAGACAACGAGCAGTACTTC.

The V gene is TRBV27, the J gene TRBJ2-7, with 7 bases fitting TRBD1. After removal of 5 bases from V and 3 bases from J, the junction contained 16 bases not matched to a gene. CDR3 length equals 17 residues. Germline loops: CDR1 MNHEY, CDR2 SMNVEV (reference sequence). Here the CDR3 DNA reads TGTGCCAGCAGTCCGCTTCTCCTGGACAGGTTTTACTACGAGCAGTACTTC. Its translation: CASSPLLLDRFYYEQYF.

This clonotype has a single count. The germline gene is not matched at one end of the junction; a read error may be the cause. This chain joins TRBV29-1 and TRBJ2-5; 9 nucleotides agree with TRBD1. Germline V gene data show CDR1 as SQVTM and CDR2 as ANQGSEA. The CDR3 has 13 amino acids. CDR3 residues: CSVGGQGYETQYF. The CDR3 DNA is TGCAGTGTTGGGGGACAGGGTTATGAGACCCAGTACTTC.

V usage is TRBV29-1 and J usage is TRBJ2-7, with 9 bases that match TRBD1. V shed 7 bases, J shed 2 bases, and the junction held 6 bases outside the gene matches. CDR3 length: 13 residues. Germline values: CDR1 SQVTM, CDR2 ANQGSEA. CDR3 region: CSASGTGTYEQYF. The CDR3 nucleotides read TGCAGCGCGTCCGGGACAGGGACCTACGAGCAGTACTTC.

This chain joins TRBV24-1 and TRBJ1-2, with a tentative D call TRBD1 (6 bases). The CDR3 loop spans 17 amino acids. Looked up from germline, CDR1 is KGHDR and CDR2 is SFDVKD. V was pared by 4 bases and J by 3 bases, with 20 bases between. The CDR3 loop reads CATSETPRGKADYGYTF. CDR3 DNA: TGTGCCACCAGTGAGACTCCTAGGGGGAAAGCAGACTATGGCTACACCTTC.

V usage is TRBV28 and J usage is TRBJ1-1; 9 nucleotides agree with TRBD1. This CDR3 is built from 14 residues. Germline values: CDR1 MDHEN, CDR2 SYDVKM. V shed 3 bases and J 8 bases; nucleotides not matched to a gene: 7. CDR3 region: CASSFRSTGGEAFF. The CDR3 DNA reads TGTGCCAGCAGTTTTCGAAGCACAGGGGGCGAAGCTTTCTTT.

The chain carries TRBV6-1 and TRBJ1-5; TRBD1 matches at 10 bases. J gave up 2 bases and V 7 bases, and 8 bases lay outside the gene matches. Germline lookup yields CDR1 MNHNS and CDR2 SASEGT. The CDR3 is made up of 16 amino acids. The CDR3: CASIRTGGWGNQPQHF. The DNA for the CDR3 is TGTGCCAGCATACGGACAGGGGGTTGGGGCAATCAGCCCCAGCATTTT.

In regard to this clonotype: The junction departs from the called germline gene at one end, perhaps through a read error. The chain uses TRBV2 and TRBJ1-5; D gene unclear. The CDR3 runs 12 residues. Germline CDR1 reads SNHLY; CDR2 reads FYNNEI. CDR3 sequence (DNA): TGTGCCAGCACTGAATCCGATCAGCCCCAGCATTTT. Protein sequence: CASTESDQPQHF.

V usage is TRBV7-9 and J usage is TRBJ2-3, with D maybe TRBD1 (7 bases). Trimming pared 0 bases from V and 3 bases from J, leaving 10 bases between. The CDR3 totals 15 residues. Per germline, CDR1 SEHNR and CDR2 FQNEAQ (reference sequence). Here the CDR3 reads CASSLAAGGTDTQYF. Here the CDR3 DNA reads TGTGCCAGCAGCTTAGCGGCAGGGGGGACAGATACGCAGTATTTT.

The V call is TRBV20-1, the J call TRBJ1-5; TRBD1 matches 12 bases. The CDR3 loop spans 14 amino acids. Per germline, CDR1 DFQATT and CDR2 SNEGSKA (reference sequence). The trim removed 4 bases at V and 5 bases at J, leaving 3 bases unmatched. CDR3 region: CSATGTGGHQPQHF. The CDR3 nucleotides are TGCAGTGCTACCGGGACAGGGGGCCATCAGCCCCAGCATTTT.

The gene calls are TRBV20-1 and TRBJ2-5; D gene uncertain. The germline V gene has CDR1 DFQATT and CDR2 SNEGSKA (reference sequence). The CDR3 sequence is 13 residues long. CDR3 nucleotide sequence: TGCAGCGGCTGGGGTCGGGTCAAAGAGACCCAGTACTTC. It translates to CSGWGRVKETQYF.

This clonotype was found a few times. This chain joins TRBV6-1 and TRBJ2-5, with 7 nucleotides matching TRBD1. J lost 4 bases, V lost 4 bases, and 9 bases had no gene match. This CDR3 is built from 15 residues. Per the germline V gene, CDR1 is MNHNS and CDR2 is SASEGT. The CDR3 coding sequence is TGTGCCAGCAGTGCACTAACAGGGGTTGGAGAGACCCAGTACTTC. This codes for CASSALTGVGETQYF.

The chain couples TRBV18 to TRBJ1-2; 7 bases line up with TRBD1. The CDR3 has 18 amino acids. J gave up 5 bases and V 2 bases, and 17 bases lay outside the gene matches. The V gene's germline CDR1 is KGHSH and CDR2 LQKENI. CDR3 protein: CASSPMPVGTAELYGYTF. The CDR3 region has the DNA TGTGCCAGCTCACCAATGCCGGTCGGGACAGCCGAATTGTATGGCTACACCTTC.

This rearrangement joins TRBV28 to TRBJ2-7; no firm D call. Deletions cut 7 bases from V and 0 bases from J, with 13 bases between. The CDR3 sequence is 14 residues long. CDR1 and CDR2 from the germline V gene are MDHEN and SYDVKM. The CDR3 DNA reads TGTGCCAGCACCTCCTGGGCCAGCTCCTACGAGCAGTACTTC. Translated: CASTSWASSYEQYF. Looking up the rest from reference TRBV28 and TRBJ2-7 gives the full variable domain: DVKVTQSSRYLVKRTGEKVFLECVQDMDHENMFWYRQDPGLGLRLIYFSYDVKMKEKGDIPEGYSVSREKKERFSLILESASTNQTSMYLCASTSWASSYEQYFGPGTRLTVT.

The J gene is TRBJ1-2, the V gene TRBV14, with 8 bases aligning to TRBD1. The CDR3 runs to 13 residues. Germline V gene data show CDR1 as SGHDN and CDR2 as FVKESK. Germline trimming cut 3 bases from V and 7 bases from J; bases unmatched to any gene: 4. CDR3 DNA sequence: TGTGCCAGCAGCCAGATAGGGACAGGTGGCTACACCTTC. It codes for CASSQIGTGGYTF.